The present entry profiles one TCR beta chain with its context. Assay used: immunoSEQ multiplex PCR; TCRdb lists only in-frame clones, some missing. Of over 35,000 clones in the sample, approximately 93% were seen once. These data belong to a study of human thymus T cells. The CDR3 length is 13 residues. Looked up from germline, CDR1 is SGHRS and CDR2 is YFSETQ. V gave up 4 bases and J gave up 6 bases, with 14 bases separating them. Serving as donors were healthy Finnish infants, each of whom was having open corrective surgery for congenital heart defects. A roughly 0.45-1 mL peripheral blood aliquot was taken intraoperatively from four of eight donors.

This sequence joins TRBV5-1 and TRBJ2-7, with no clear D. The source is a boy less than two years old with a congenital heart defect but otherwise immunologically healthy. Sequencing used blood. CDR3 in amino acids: CASSTRSLGEQYF. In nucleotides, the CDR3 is TGCGCCAGCAGCACCCGGAGTTTGGGCGAGCAGTACTTC.